The 18 T cell receptor beta chains reported below all come from one sample, sequenced in a study of T cell responses to AZD1222 COVID-19 vaccine. TCRdb's copy holds only in-frame clones and misses some; the assay was immunoSEQ multiplex PCR. The data show about 180,000 clones, roughly 94% seen once. The material was peripheral blood, obtained 28 days after the second AZD1222 dose. The receptors come from an adult who received the AZD1222 COVID-19 vaccine.

This clone appeared once. The V gene is TRBV27, the J gene TRBJ1-1; 10 bases are a match to TRBD1. The germline gives CDR1 MNHEY, CDR2 SMNVEV (reference sequence). The CDR3 has 15 amino acids. The J segment lost 3 bases and the V segment lost 2 bases, leaving 3 bases of the junction unmatched. CDR3 in DNA: TGTGCCAGCAGTTTAGGGGGACAGGGGTACACTGAAGCTTTCTTT. As protein: CASSLGGQGYTEAFF.

This clone was seen once. V gene TRBV19 combines with J gene TRBJ1-2; tentatively, D is TRBD1 (5 bases). The CDR3 is 13 residues long. Germline assignment: CDR1 LNHDA and CDR2 SQIVND (reference sequence). V gave up 6 bases and J gave up 3 bases, with 11 bases separating them. The CDR3: CASRRDGHYGYTF. For the CDR3, the DNA is TGTGCCAGTAGGAGGGACGGGCACTATGGCTACACCTTC.

The CDR3 region is CASSQDPRDSPFF. CDR3 coding DNA: TGTGCCAGCAGCCAAGATCCCCGGGACTCTCCGTTCTTC. This sequence joins TRBV4-2 and TRBJ2-1; TRBD2 is a possible D gene (6 bases). The CDR3 runs to 13 residues. With 0 bases removed from V and 15 bases from J, the gap between germline ends came to 15 bases. Germline V gene lookup returns CDR1 LGHNA and CDR2 YNFKEQ.

V usage is TRBV12-3 or TRBV12-4 and J usage is TRBJ1-5, with no clear D. The CDR3 is 12 residues long. The V end was cut by 6 bases, the J end by 5 bases, with 8 bases between. CDR3 in amino acids: CASSPGDQPQHF. The CDR3 DNA sequence: TGTGCCAGCAGCCCTGGGGATCAGCCCCAGCATTTT.

The chain uses TRBV27 and TRBJ2-7; D is ambiguous. Per the germline V gene, CDR1 is MNHEY and CDR2 is SMNVEV (reference sequence). This CDR3 contains 14 residues. Trimming took 3 bases from V and 1 from J, leaving 10 bases between them. This CDR3 is CASSFSTGSYEQYF. CDR3 in DNA: TGTGCCAGCAGTTTCAGTACTGGGTCCTACGAGCAGTACTTC.

The chain combines TRBV11-2 with TRBJ2-1, with 8 bases lining up with TRBD2. The CDR3 is made up of 15 amino acids. J was trimmed by 2 bases and V by 5 bases; bases with no gene match: 5. Per germline, CDR1 SGHAT and CDR2 FQNNGV. CDR3 sequence: CASSPAGGPYNEQFF. The CDR3 bases are TGTGCCAGCAGCCCCGCGGGGGGACCCTACAATGAGCAGTTCTTC.

The chain couples TRBV9 to TRBJ2-3, with D perhaps given as TRBD1 or TRBD2 (5 bases each). The CDR3 spans 14 residues. CDR1 and CDR2 (germline): SGDLS, YYNGEE. Trimming pared 3 bases from V and 3 bases from J, leaving 11 bases between. CDR3 sequence: CASSERGGTDTQYF. DNA of the CDR3: TGTGCCAGCAGCGAGAGGGGTGGGACAGATACGCAGTATTTT.

This clone was seen a few times. The chain couples TRBV3-1 (or the pseudogene TRBV3-2) to TRBJ1-5, with 8 bases matching TRBD1. The CDR3 consists of 15 residues. V shed 4 bases, J shed 2 bases, and the junction held 4 bases outside the gene matches. Germline loops: CDR1 LGHDT, CDR2 YNNKEL (reference sequence). CDR3 sequence reads: CASSLTGDGNQPQHF. Here the CDR3 DNA reads TGTGCCAGCAGCCTGACAGGGGATGGCAATCAGCCCCAGCATTTT.

This chain connects TRBV5-5 to TRBJ1-6; possibly TRBD1 for D (6 bases). V shed 4 bases and J shed 6 bases, with 17 bases lying between them. The CDR3 runs 16 residues. Germline CDR1 and CDR2: SGHKS and YYEKEE (reference sequence). The CDR3 DNA reads TGTGCCAGCAGCCCTTGGACAGCAGCTCCTAATTCACCCCTCCACTTT. Translation: CASSPWTAAPNSPLHF.

With regard to this clone: The sample holds other DNA sequences that translate to the same CDR3. The chain recombines TRBV18 with TRBJ2-1; TRBD2 matches 11 bases. Germline assignment: CDR1 KGHSH and CDR2 LQKENI. Trimming at V came to 3 bases and at J to 4 bases, leaving 2 bases not matched to a gene. This CDR3 comprises 15 residues. The CDR3 DNA reads TGTGCCAGCTCACCTAGGACTAGCGGGTACAATGAGCAGTTCTTC. Translation gives CASSPRTSGYNEQFF.

The genes are TRBV29-1 and TRBJ2-2; 7 nucleotides line up with TRBD2. Per the germline V gene, CDR1 is SQVTM and CDR2 is ANQGSEA. Trimming cost V 4 bases and J 8 bases; bases outside gene matches: 7. The CDR3 extends over 13 amino acids. CDR3: CSVAGDYPGELFF. CDR3 in DNA: TGCAGCGTTGCCGGGGACTACCCGGGGGAGCTGTTTTTT.

The CDR3 nucleotides read TGTGCCAGCAGCCGGGACAGCTACAATGAGCAGTTCTTC. This translates into CASSRDSYNEQFF. The V call is TRBV11-2, the J call TRBJ2-1; 7 bases match TRBD1. Trimming cost V 5 bases and J 3 bases; bases outside gene matches: 1. There are 13 residues in the CDR3. The V gene's germline CDR1 is SGHAT and CDR2 FQNNGV.

V usage is TRBV10-3 and J usage is TRBJ1-4; D possibly corresponds to TRBD1 (6 bases). Germline CDR1 and CDR2: ENHRY and SYGVKD. The CDR3 runs 16 residues. Trimming took 0 bases from V and 3 from J, leaving 11 bases between them. Written as DNA, the CDR3 is TGTGCCATCAGTGAGTCATGGGGGGCAGCTAATGAAAAACTGTTTTTT. The encoded protein is CAISESWGAANEKLFF.

This clone came up a few times. The CDR3 sequence: CASSLAVSGSTDTQYF. The CDR3 DNA sequence: TGCGCCAGCAGCTTGGCCGTGTCAGGTAGCACAGATACGCAGTATTTT. The chain carries TRBV5-1 and TRBJ2-3, with unresolved D. The CDR3 length is 16 residues. V lost 0 bases and J 0 bases, leaving 11 bases between the germline ends. Germline CDR1 is SGHRS and CDR2 is YFSETQ.

The chain employs TRBV4-3 and TRBJ1-1; no clear D. Germline lookup yields CDR1 LGHNA and CDR2 YSLEER. Trimming shortened V by 1 base and J by 7 bases, and 10 bases separated the two germline ends. CDR3 length: 13 residues. In DNA, the CDR3 is TGCGCCAGCAGCCAAGTGGAGTCAGTTGAAGCTTTCTTT. Its protein product is CASSQVESVEAFF.

A single count supports this clone. The J gene is TRBJ1-5, the V gene TRBV19, with D unclear. Trimming removed 4 bases from V and 3 bases from J, with 13 bases in between. The CDR3 consists of 15 residues. Per germline, CDR1 LNHDA and CDR2 SQIVND (reference sequence). CDR3 amino acids: CASSSRRGPNQPQHF. The DNA of the CDR3 is TGTGCCAGTAGTAGCCGGCGCGGGCCCAATCAGCCCCAGCATTTT.

This chain links TRBV15 with TRBJ1-5, with D perhaps matching TRBD1 (5 bases). The length of the CDR3 is 15 residues. Trimming shortened V by 3 bases and J by 3 bases, and 12 bases separated the two germline ends. CDR1 is LNHNV and CDR2 is YYDKDF in the germline V gene (reference sequence). For the CDR3, the DNA is TGTGCCACCAGCAGTTCGAGACAGTCCAATCAGCCCCAGCATTTT. Translation: CATSSSRQSNQPQHF.

V and J are TRBV28 and TRBJ1-1; TRBD1 is a possible D gene (5 bases). Germline assignment: CDR1 MDHEN and CDR2 SYDVKM. V dropped 10 bases and J dropped 4 bases, with 19 bases sitting between them. CDR3 length: 14 amino acids. DNA of the CDR3: TGTGCCACCGAGCAGGGCGAAGGTTTCACTGAAGCTTTCTTT. Its translation: CATEQGEGFTEAFF.